Below, 5 T cell receptor beta chains from the same sample are listed, as sequenced in a study of T cell responses to AZD1222 COVID-19 vaccine. The protocol was immunoSEQ multiplex PCR, while the TCRdb copy is restricted to in-frame clones and leaves out a portion. Of some 250,000 clones listed, about 94% were seen once; the top ten hold 0.55%. The material sequenced was peripheral blood, taken 28 days after the second AZD1222 dose. The receptors come from an adult who received the AZD1222 COVID-19 vaccine.

This chain joins TRBV5-5 and TRBJ1-5, with D hard to call. Germline CDR1 reads SGHKS; CDR2 reads YYEKEE (reference sequence). Trimming pared 0 bases from V and 4 bases from J, leaving 8 bases between. The CDR3 runs 14 residues. The CDR3 nucleotides are TGTGCCAGCAGCTTGGAAAGCCAAAATCAGCCCCAGCATTTT. Translated, it gives CASSLESQNQPQHF.

This chain uses TRBV5-3 with TRBJ1-1; D possibly corresponds to TRBD1 (6 bases). TRBV5-3 belongs to the ORF category, with a function that is uncertain. This CDR3 has 17 residues. V dropped 7 bases and J dropped 3 bases, with 25 bases sitting between them. For the CDR3, the DNA is TGTGCCAGATCCCTTCGGAAGCGACAGGTGAAGGACACTGAAGCTTTCTTT. It yields the protein CARSLRKRQVKDTEAFF.

The chain has TRBV5-1 and TRBJ2-1; TRBD1 or TRBD2 may be the D gene (5 bases each). The V end lost 4 bases, the J end lost 2 bases, and 10 bases lay between the germline ends. Per the germline V gene, CDR1 is SGHRS and CDR2 is YFSETQ. The CDR3 spans 14 residues. CDR3 in amino acids: CASSGGDTYNEQFF. In DNA form, the CDR3 reads TGCGCCAGCAGCGGGGGTGACACCTACAATGAGCAGTTCTTC.

This clone was picked up one time. The chain recombines TRBV5-1 with TRBJ2-2; no reliable D call. CDR1 is SGHRS and CDR2 is YFSETQ in the germline V gene. The CDR3 has 14 residues. The germline V and J ends were trimmed by 2 bases and 4 bases, with 9 bases remaining between them. CDR3 amino acids: CASSLQGLTGELFF. In nucleotides, the CDR3 is TGCGCCAGCAGCTTACAAGGGCTCACCGGGGAGCTGTTTTTT.

The chain joins TRBV11-2 to TRBJ1-4; D is unclear. Germline loops: CDR1 SGHAT, CDR2 FQNNGV. The CDR3 covers 16 residues. V shed 5 bases and J shed 0 bases, with 13 bases lying between them. CDR3 DNA: TGTGCCAGCAGCCGCCGGATAGTTGCAACTAATGAAAAACTGTTTTTT. The encoded protein is CASSRRIVATNEKLFF.